This T cell receptor (beta chain) emerged from a study of T cell responses to AZD1222 COVID-19 vaccine listed by TCRdb under 2021. Broadly, across the study: AZD1222 recipients given second doses at about 4 weeks or at about 12 weeks were pooled, since spike-specific TCR depth and breadth were not found to differ between the two schedules. A total of about 250 trial participants underwent TCR sequencing, of whom roughly 210 had received two doses of AZD1222 and around 26 had received two doses of the MenACWY control vaccine. Enrollment into the trials was organized by age into subgroups of 18-55, 56-69 and 70-plus years, and those subgroups contained approximately 150, 30 and 60 TCR-sequenced participants, respectively.

Ends trimmed: V by 3 bases, J by 1 base; bases unmatched to a gene: 8. Taken from the germline V gene (reference sequence), the CDR1 and CDR2 loops are GTSNPN and SVGIG. The cysteine opens and the phenylalanine closes a CDR3 of 16 amino acids. Solely the CDR3 DNA is kept, with 48 bases framed from the first base. With regard to this clone: Its target antigen remains unknown. Base qualities were left out, and no much larger clone turns up one base away.

The time point label, as the study defines it: baseline before first vaccination. Vaccinee samples came from UK trials COV001 and COV002, including a single-blind randomized controlled phase 2/3 trial of AZD1222 (ChAdOx1 nCoV-19) in healthy adults. For TCRbeta chain sequencing, PBMC samples from trial participants were taken at day 0 and at day 28 after the second dose. The CDR3 regions of human TCRbeta chains were subjected to immunosequencing. The paper's data handling went like this. Repertoire TCRs were checked for matches against a reference library of SARS-CoV-2-specific TCRs that had been generated using the MIRA antigen-specificity platform. Breadth was defined as the fraction of unique TCRs that were SARS-CoV-2-associated, and depth was defined as the fraction of total T cells that were SARS-CoV-2-associated. Using the MIRA data, each spike-specific TCR was mapped to the spike region that the TCR reacts to and placed in a CD4 or CD8 class. Log10-transformed breadth and depth values were compared by one-way ANOVA with Sidak's multiple comparisons tests. TCRdb provides this immuneACCESS table in a form limited to in-frame rearrangements. Some clones are lacking; in checked studies, under half of them reflect an unresolved V gene, and why the rest are absent is not known. For V, J and clone size, that table is used; D and trimming come from the DNA. Within this sample are more than 140,000 clones, with 70% to 90% of them counted one time only. Of the sample, around 2% falls within the top ten clones.

Points the paper makes about the study in general: Epitopes outside the regions mutated in the B.1.351 and B.1.1.7 variants were reportedly recognized by nearly half of the unique spike-specific TCRs. No day 14 peak-response samples were available, so repertoires were characterized only after the peak T cell response. The 56-69-year group was small, and its depth increase did not reach significance, likely because of low power. CD4 TCRs associated with the vaccine covered the entire spike protein, and the dominant responses were in regions 160-218 and 743-854. Conclusions about previously exposed vaccinees are limited, since just five to seven AZD1222 recipients were seropositive for SARS-CoV-2 at baseline. After two AZD1222 doses, spike-specific TCR breadth and depth were significantly higher than at day 0 and than in MenACWY recipients. Participants were mostly white British, with more females than males. The authors suggested clonal diversity may have been underestimated.

Recombination linked TRBV30 to TRBJ1-5, and 8 bases in between align with TRBD1. This receptor was obtained from an adult in good health. Material: peripheral blood, obtained on day 0 of AZD1222 vaccination. CDR3 sequence: CAWSRGRGPSNQPQHF. The DNA is TGTGCCTGGAGCCGCGGCAGGGGGCCGAGCAATCAGCCCCAGCATTTT.